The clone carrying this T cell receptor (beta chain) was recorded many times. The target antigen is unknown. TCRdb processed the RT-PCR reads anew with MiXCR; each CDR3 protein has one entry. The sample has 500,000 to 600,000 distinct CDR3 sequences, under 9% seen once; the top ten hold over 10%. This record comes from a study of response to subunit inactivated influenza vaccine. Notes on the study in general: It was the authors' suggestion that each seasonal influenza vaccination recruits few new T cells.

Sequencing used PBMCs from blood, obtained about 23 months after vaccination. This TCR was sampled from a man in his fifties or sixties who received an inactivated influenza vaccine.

The CDR3 loop is CASSLDRVEDTQYF. Written as DNA, the CDR3 is TGCGCCAGCAGCTTGGACAGGGTGGAAGATACGCAGTATTTT. This sequence joins TRBV5-1 and TRBJ2-3; D perhaps matches TRBD1 (6 bases). With 0 bases removed from V and 5 bases from J, the gap between germline ends came to 10 bases. The CDR3 runs to 14 residues. Per germline, CDR1 SGHRS and CDR2 YFSETQ.